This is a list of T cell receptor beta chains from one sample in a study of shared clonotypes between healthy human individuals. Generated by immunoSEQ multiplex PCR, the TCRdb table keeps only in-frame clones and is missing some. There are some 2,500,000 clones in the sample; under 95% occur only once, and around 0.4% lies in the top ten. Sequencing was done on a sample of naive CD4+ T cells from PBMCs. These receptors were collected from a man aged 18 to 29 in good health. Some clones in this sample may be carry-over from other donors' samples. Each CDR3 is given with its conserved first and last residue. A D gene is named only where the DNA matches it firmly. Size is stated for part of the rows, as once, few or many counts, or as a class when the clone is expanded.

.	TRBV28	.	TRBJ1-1	CASRITGNTEAFF	TGTGCCAGCAGGATTACTGGGAACACTGAAGCTTTCTTT
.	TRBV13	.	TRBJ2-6	CASSPKIYSGANVLTF	TGTGCCAGCAGCCCCAAAATTTACTCTGGGGCCAACGTCCTGACTTTC
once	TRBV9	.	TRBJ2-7	CASSGALGEQYF	TGTGCCAGCTCCGGGGCCCTGGGCGAGCAGTACTTC
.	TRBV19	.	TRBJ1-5	CASSFLDRSNQPQHF	TGTGCCAGTAGTTTCCTGGACCGAAGCAATCAGCCCCAGCATTTT
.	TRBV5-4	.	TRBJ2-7	CASSPSQGYEQYF	TGTGCCAGCAGCCCAAGCCAGGGCTACGAGCAGTACTTC
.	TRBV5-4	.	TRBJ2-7	CASSPSQGTLEDEQYF	TGTGCCAGCAGCCCGAGCCAGGGGACCCTTGAGGACGAGCAGTACTTC
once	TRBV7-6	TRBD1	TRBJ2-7	CASSLAPGQGSYEQYF	TGTGCCAGCAGCTTAGCTCCGGGACAGGGTAGCTACGAGCAGTACTTC
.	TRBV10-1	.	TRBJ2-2	CASSHNDTGELFF	TGCGCCAGCAGCCATAACGACACCGGGGAGCTGTTTTTT
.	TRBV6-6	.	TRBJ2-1	CASGTSYNEQFF	TGTGCCAGCGGGACGTCGTACAATGAGCAGTTCTTC
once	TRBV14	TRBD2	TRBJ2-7	CASSQLAGYYEQYF	TGTGCCAGCAGCCAACTAGCGGGTTACTACGAGCAGTACTTC
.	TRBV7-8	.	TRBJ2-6	CASAWDSGANVLTF	TGTGCCAGCGCATGGGACTCTGGGGCCAACGTCCTGACTTTC
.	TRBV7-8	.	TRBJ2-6	CASSPGTSGANVLTF	TGTGCCAGCAGCCCAGGGACGTCTGGGGCCAACGTCCTGACTTTC
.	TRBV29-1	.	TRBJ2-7	CSVRGSYEQYF	TGCAGCGTGAGGGGATCCTACGAGCAGTACTTC
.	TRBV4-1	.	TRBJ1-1	CASSQVMNTEAFF	TGCGCCAGCAGCCAGGTCATGAACACTGAAGCTTTCTTT
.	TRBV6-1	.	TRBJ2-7	CASSAGHSYEQYF	TGTGCCAGCAGCGCCGGACACAGCTACGAGCAGTACTTC
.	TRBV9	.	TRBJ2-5	CASSLNGFGETQYF	TGTGCCAGCAGCTTAAACGGATTCGGAGAGACCCAGTACTTC
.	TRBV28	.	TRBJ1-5	CASSFTSLPQHF	TGTGCCAGCAGTTTCACAAGCCTTCCCCAGCATTTT
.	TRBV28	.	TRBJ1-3	CASSLPRAGNTIYF	TGTGCCAGCAGTTTACCCCGAGCTGGAAACACCATATATTTT
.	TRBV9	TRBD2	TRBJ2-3	CASSVVASGRSDTQYF	TGTGCCAGCAGCGTAGTGGCTAGCGGGAGATCAGATACGCAGTATTTT
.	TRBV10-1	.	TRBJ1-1	CASSESTGRREAFF	TGCGCCAGCAGTGAGTCGACGGGCCGGAGGGAAGCTTTCTTT
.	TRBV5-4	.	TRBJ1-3	CASSLGVSSGNTIYF	TGTGCCAGCAGCTTGGGGGTCAGCTCTGGAAACACCATATATTTT
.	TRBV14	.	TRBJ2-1	CASRRGRGNNEQFF	TGTGCCAGCAGACGAGGGAGAGGGAACAATGAGCAGTTCTTC
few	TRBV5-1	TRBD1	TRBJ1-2	CASSSGQGGTYGYTF	TGCGCCAGCAGCTCCGGACAGGGGGGGACCTATGGCTACACCTTC
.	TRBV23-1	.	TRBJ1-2	CASTLGVGRYGYTF	TGCGCCAGCACCCTCGGGGTAGGGCGATATGGCTACACCTTC
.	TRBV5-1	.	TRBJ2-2	CASSFADSGGELFF	TGCGCCAGCAGCTTTGCCGACTCAGGCGGGGAGCTGTTTTTT
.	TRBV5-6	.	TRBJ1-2	CASSLDRFANYGYTF	TGTGCCAGCAGCTTGGACCGCTTTGCTAACTATGGCTACACCTTC
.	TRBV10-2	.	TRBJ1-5	CASSPGPNQPQHF	TGCGCCAGCAGTCCCGGGCCCAATCAGCCCCAGCATTTT
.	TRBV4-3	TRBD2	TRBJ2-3	CASSRLKLAGGADTQYF	TGCGCCAGCAGCCGCCTTAAACTAGCGGGAGGCGCAGATACGCAGTATTTT
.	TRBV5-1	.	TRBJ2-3	CASSLGRPSTDTQYF	TGCGCCAGCAGCTTGGGCAGACCTAGCACAGATACGCAGTATTTT
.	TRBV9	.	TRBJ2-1	CASSAIAASYNEQFF	TGTGCCAGCAGTGCCATCGCGGCCTCCTACAATGAGCAGTTCTTC
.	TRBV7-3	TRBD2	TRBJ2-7	CASSFLAGIAYEQYF	TGTGCCAGCAGCTTCCTAGCGGGTATAGCCTACGAGCAGTACTTC
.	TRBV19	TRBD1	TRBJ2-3	CASTRGQALTDTQYF	TGTGCCAGTACCCGAGGACAGGCCCTCACAGATACGCAGTATTTT
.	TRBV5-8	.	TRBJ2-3	CASSLTPVADTQYF	TGTGCCAGCAGCTTGACGCCAGTGGCAGATACGCAGTATTTT
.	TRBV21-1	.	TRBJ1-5	CASNDSGNQPQHF	TGTGCCAGCAATGATTCGGGCAATCAGCCCCAGCATTTT
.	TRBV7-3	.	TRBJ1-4	CASSLRPHWVDPGGEKLFF	TGTGCCAGCAGCCTGAGGCCACACTGGGTTGACCCTGGTGGGGAAAAACTGTTTTTT
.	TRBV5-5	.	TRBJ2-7	CASSLAAAYEQYF	TGTGCCAGCAGCTTGGCTGCAGCCTACGAGCAGTACTTC
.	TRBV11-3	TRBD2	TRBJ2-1	CASSLDSQSLAGTSYNEQFF	TGTGCCAGCAGCTTAGATTCCCAATCCTTAGCGGGGACCTCCTACAATGAGCAGTTCTTC
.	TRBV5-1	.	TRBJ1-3	CASSLASPHSGNTIYF	TGCGCCAGCAGCTTGGCGTCTCCCCACTCTGGAAACACCATATATTTT
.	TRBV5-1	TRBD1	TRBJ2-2	CASILGPGTGDTGELFF	TGCGCCAGCATTTTAGGGCCCGGGACAGGAGACACCGGGGAGCTGTTTTTT
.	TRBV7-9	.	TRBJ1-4	CASSPDHPATNEKLFF	TGTGCCAGCAGCCCCGATCACCCGGCAACTAATGAAAAACTGTTTTTT
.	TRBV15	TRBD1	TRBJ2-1	CATSRGDRLNEQFF	TGTGCCACCAGCAGAGGGGACAGACTCAATGAGCAGTTCTTC
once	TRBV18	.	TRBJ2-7	CASSPSRGINEQYF	TGTGCCAGCTCACCAAGTCGAGGGATCAACGAGCAGTACTTC
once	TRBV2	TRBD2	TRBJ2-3	CASAGGLSTDTQYF	TGTGCCAGCGCGGGGGGCCTTAGCACAGATACGCAGTATTTT
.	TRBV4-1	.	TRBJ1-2	CASSHNPTTIQGSDGYTF	TGCGCCAGCAGCCACAACCCAACCACTATCCAGGGGTCGGATGGCTACACCTTC
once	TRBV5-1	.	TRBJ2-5	CASSFSPRGGETQYF	TGCGCCAGCAGCTTCTCACCCCGGGGCGGGGAGACCCAGTACTTC
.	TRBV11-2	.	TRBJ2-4	CASSLETRPKNIQYF	TGTGCCAGCAGCTTAGAGACTAGACCCAAAAACATTCAGTACTTC
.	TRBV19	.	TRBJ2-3	CASSNISPTQYF	TGTGCCAGTAGTAACATCAGCCCTACGCAGTATTTT
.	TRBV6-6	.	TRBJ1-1	CASSYSTRENTEAFF	TGTGCCAGCAGTTACTCGACACGGGAGAACACTGAAGCTTTCTTT
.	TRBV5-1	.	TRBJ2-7	CASSLQGGREQYF	TGCGCCAGCAGCTTACAAGGGGGACGTGAGCAGTACTTC
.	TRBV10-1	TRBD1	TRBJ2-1	CASSPLDRDEQFF	TGCGCCAGCAGTCCACTGGACAGGGATGAGCAGTTCTTC
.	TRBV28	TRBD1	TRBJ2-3	CASSKQGALRDTQYF	TGTGCCAGCTCCAAACAGGGGGCGCTCAGAGATACGCAGTATTTT
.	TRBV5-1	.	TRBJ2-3	CASSLGATRTDTQYF	TGCGCCAGCAGCTTGGGGGCTACCCGCACAGATACGCAGTATTTT
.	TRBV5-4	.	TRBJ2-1	CASSVDLGKQFF	TGTGCCAGCAGTGTGGATCTGGGAAAGCAGTTCTTC
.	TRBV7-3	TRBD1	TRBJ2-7	CASSLLGTGVYEQYF	TGTGCCAGCAGCTTATTGGGGACAGGGGTCTACGAGCAGTACTTC
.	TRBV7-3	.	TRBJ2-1	CASSPSSGRIEQFF	TGTGCCAGCAGCCCTAGCTCGGGCCGAATTGAGCAGTTCTTC
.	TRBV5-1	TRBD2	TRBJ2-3	CASSYDLAGVGDTQYF	TGCGCCAGCAGCTATGACTTGGCGGGAGTGGGAGATACGCAGTATTTT
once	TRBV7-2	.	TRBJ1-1	CASSLAQGTAFLAFF	TGTGCCAGCAGCTTAGCGCAAGGGACCGCGTTCTTAGCTTTCTTT
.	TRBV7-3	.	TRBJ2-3	CASSLIPAGGTDTQYF	TGTGCCAGCAGCTTAATCCCTGCTGGAGGCACAGATACGCAGTATTTT
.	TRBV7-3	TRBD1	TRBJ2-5	CASSLGVTGIGKTQYF	TGTGCCAGCAGCTTAGGGGTGACAGGGATAGGAAAGACCCAGTACTTC